Below are 22 T cell receptor beta chains sequenced from a single sample in a study of T-cell reconstitution after alpha-beta-depleted transplantation in children. Unique molecular identifiers were incorporated during preparation of the TCRbeta library. TCRdb reprocessed the PCR reads via MiXCR and lists one record per CDR3 protein. The repertoire holds 400,000 to 550,000 distinct CDR3 sequences, with roughly 10% as singletons. The sequenced sample was PBMCs, obtained before TCRalphabeta/CD19-depleted stem cell transplant. Receptor source: a child aged 2-15 years with inherited bone marrow failure, due to receive a stem cell transplant.

The sample holds many counts of this clonotype. The chain links TRBV10-3 to TRBJ1-2, with TRBD1 matching 8 bases. Germline V CDR1 and CDR2: ENHRY, SYGVKD. Trimming removed 4 bases from V and 6 bases from J; junction bases left unmatched: 7. The CDR3 extends over 14 amino acids. The CDR3 DNA reads as TGTGCCATCAGTGGGACAGGGAATGTCGATGGCTACACCTTC. Amino acid sequence: CAISGTGNVDGYTF.

This clonotype was seen ten or more times. The chain's CDR3 is CASSIAGGPHTGELFF. Here the CDR3 DNA reads TGTGCCAGTAGTATCGCGGGAGGGCCCCACACCGGGGAGCTGTTTTTT. The chain is built from TRBV19 and TRBJ2-2; 9 bases match TRBD2. With V trimmed by 3 bases and J by 3 bases, 5 bases remained unmatched. The V gene's germline CDR1 is LNHDA and CDR2 SQIVND (reference sequence). The CDR3 sequence is 16 residues long. The variable domain in full, completed from reference TRBV19 and TRBJ2-2, reads DGGITQSPKYLFRKEGQNVTLSCEQNLNHDAMYWYRQDPGQGLRLIYYSQIVNDFQKGDIAEGYSVSREKKESFPLTVTSAQKNPTAFYLCASSIAGGPHTGELFFGEGSRLTVL.

This clonotype was detected ten times or more. The J gene is TRBJ2-7, the V gene TRBV6-5; 11 bases are shared with TRBD2. J lost 0 bases, V lost 2 bases, and 9 bases had no gene match. In germline, CDR1 is MNHEY, CDR2 SVGAGI. The CDR3 is made up of 18 amino acids. CDR3: CASSYELAGDHPSYEQYF. The CDR3 DNA follows: TGTGCCAGCAGTTACGAACTAGCGGGAGATCACCCCTCCTACGAGCAGTACTTC.

This clonotype occurred many times. The V call is TRBV11-1, the J call TRBJ2-1, with D possibly being TRBD2 (6 bases). CDR1 and CDR2 from the germline V gene are SGHAT and FQDESV (reference sequence). V was pared by 0 bases and J by 0 bases, with 15 bases between. The CDR3 has 18 residues. CDR3 in amino acids: CASSLARPIAVSYNEQFF. The CDR3 region has the DNA TGTGCCAGCAGCTTAGCGAGGCCCATAGCGGTCTCCTACAATGAGCAGTTCTTC.

This clonotype was recorded at least ten times. The chain joins TRBV28 to TRBJ1-4; 8 nucleotides agree with TRBD1. Germline V CDR1 and CDR2: MDHEN, SYDVKM. The CDR3 consists of 14 residues. The trim removed 3 bases at V and 8 bases at J, leaving 5 bases unmatched. DNA of the CDR3: TGTGCCAGCAGTTTCCAGGGGGCTGGGGAAAAACTGTTTTTT. Translation gives CASSFQGAGEKLFF.

This clonotype turned up a few times. J is TRBJ1-6 and V is TRBV11-2, with D tentatively TRBD1 (5 bases). The CDR3 covers 18 residues. The germline V gene encodes CDR1 SGHAT and CDR2 FQNNGV. Trimming removed 1 base from V and 7 bases from J, with 20 bases in between. CDR3 sequence reads: CASSLGGPGFGENSPLHF. The CDR3 coding sequence is TGTGCCAGCAGCTTAGGGGGACCAGGGTTCGGGGAGAATTCACCCCTCCACTTT.

At least ten counts were recorded for this clonotype. The chain couples TRBV6-2 or TRBV6-3 to TRBJ1-1, with 9 bases matching TRBD1. J was trimmed by 5 bases and V by 2 bases; bases with no gene match: 9. There are 16 residues in the CDR3. Germline-derived CDR1 and CDR2 are MNHEY and SVGEGT. The CDR3 DNA follows: TGTGCCAGCAGTTACCCTCAGGGGACAGGGCGGACTGAAGCTTTCTTT. It specifies CASSYPQGTGRTEAFF.

This clonotype showed up many times. This chain joins TRBV10-3 and TRBJ2-3; TRBD2 matches 7 bases. Germline CDR1 is ENHRY and CDR2 is SYGVKD. V lost 7 bases to trimming and J lost 4 bases; unmatched junction nucleotides: 5. This CDR3 is built from 13 residues. CDR3 nucleotides: TGTGCCATCAATAGGGGAGGGCCAGATACGCAGTATTTT. Translated: CAINRGGPDTQYF.

This clonotype has a count of ten or more. V usage is TRBV20-1 and J usage is TRBJ2-2, with 9 bases aligning to TRBD2. The germline V gene encodes CDR1 DFQATT and CDR2 SNEGSKA (reference sequence). Trimming took 1 base from V and 3 from J; bases not matched to a gene: 3. The CDR3 runs 15 residues. This CDR3 is CSARAEREDTGELFF. As DNA, the CDR3 is TGCAGTGCTAGAGCGGAGCGGGAGGACACCGGGGAGCTGTTTTTT.

This clonotype occurred many times. V is TRBV9 and J is TRBJ2-3; 9 nucleotides agree with TRBD2. This CDR3 is 15 amino acids long. With V trimmed by 5 bases and J by 3 bases, 7 bases remained unmatched. CDR1 SGDLS and CDR2 YYNGEE come from the germline V gene. The CDR3 region is CASSHSGRPTDTQYF. The CDR3 DNA reads TGTGCCAGCAGTCATAGCGGGAGACCAACAGATACGCAGTATTTT.

This clonotype was picked up many times. V is TRBV20-1 and J is TRBJ2-1; TRBD2 matches at 13 bases. V gave up 7 bases and J gave up 2 bases; unmatched junction bases: 2. Per the germline V gene, CDR1 is DFQATT and CDR2 is SNEGSKA (reference sequence). The CDR3 totals 14 residues. The CDR3 nucleotides are TGCAGTGGCGGGACTAGCGGGGCCTACAATGAGCAGTTCTTC. Protein product: CSGGTSGAYNEQFF.

This clonotype has at least ten counts. The rearrangement uses TRBV20-1 and TRBJ2-1; TRBD2 matches 9 bases. The V segment lost 0 bases and the J segment 5 bases; nucleotides outside the gene matches: 8. Germline loops: CDR1 DFQATT, CDR2 SNEGSKA (reference sequence). The CDR3 loop spans 16 amino acids. The CDR3 region has the DNA TGCAGTGCTAGAGATCAAGTGGCGGGAGGGAACAATGAGCAGTTCTTC. Residues: CSARDQVAGGNNEQFF.

This clonotype appeared many times. The rearrangement links TRBV29-1 to TRBJ1-1, with D possibly being TRBD1 (5 bases). Germline V gene sequence: CDR1 SQVTM, CDR2 ANQGSEA. The CDR3 has 13 amino acids. Trimming cost V 7 bases and J 3 bases, with 15 bases left between them. The CDR3: CSAQLPGYTEAFF. CDR3 coding DNA: TGCAGCGCCCAACTTCCAGGGTACACTGAAGCTTTCTTT. The full variable domain, with the rest looked up from reference TRBV29-1 and TRBJ1-1, is SAVISQKPSRDICQRGTSLTIQCQVDSQVTMMFWYRQQPGQSLTLIATANQGSEATYESGFVIDKFPISRPNLTFSTLTVSNMSPEDSSIYLCSAQLPGYTEAFFGQGTRLTVV.

This clonotype appeared many times. The chain employs TRBV20-1 and TRBJ2-7; a possible D gene is TRBD2 (5 bases). V shed 4 bases and J shed 0 bases, with 16 bases lying between them. The germline V gene encodes CDR1 DFQATT and CDR2 SNEGSKA (reference sequence). The CDR3 has 15 amino acids. The chain's CDR3 is CSAMRRAFSSYEQYF. Written as DNA, the CDR3 is TGCAGTGCTATGAGGCGGGCTTTTAGCTCCTACGAGCAGTACTTC.

Concerning this clonotype: A single base separates this from a much larger clone, so it may be a read error. The rearrangement uses TRBV28 and TRBJ2-1; D may be TRBD1 or TRBD2 (5 bases each). CDR1 is MDHEN, CDR2 SYDVKM, per germline. The CDR3 extends over 13 amino acids. V was shortened by 5 bases and J by 6 bases, with 11 bases between the two germline ends. The CDR3 nucleotides read TGTGCCAGCAGTCCCGGGACGGGCAATGAGCAGTTCTTC. This translates into CASSPGTGNEQFF.

This chain joins TRBV7-9 and TRBJ2-2, with D unclear. This CDR3 is 14 amino acids long. Germline-derived CDR1 and CDR2 are SEHNR and FQNEAQ (reference sequence). The ends were cut back, 1 base at V and 4 bases at J, with 7 bases in the middle. CDR3 in amino acids: CASSLEWVTGELFF. The CDR3 bases are TGTGCCAGCAGCTTAGAGTGGGTCACCGGGGAGCTGTTTTTT.

This clonotype was observed a single time. The rearrangement uses TRBV5-1 and TRBJ2-3; 13 bases are shared with TRBD2. In germline, CDR1 is SGHRS, CDR2 YFSETQ. The CDR3 contains 16 residues. Trimming cost V 4 bases and J 6 bases; bases outside gene matches: 8. The CDR3 is CASSAGLAGKGDTQYF. The CDR3 DNA sequence: TGCGCCAGCAGCGCGGGACTAGCGGGAAAGGGGGATACGCAGTATTTT. Together with reference TRBV5-1 and TRBJ2-3, the CDR3 gives the full variable domain: KAGVTQTPRYLIKTRGQQVTLSCSPISGHRSVSWYQQTPGQGLQFLFEYFSETQRNKGNFPGRFSGRQFSNSRSEMNVSTLELGDSALYLCASSAGLAGKGDTQYFGPGTRLTVL.

This clonotype was seen at least ten times. A junction boundary mismatches the germline segment, possibly from a read error. The rearrangement uses TRBV12-3 or TRBV12-4 and TRBJ2-1; D is possibly TRBD1 (6 bases). This CDR3 region has 13 residues. This CDR3 reads CASRLGQKNEQFF. The CDR3 DNA sequence: TGTGCCAGCAGGTTAGGACAGAAAAATGAGCAGTTCTTC.

This clonotype has a count of ten or more. This CDR3 reads CASSTAGKPDTQYF. The CDR3 DNA sequence: TGTGCCAGCAGCACCGCAGGGAAGCCAGATACGCAGTATTTT. The chain combines TRBV5-6 with TRBJ2-3, with D possibly matching TRBD1 (5 bases). Trimming took 4 bases from V and 4 from J, leaving 13 bases between them. In germline, CDR1 is SGHDT, CDR2 YYEEEE. The CDR3 is 14 residues long.

This chain connects TRBV4-3 to TRBJ2-7, with TRBD1 identical over 9 bases. This CDR3 has 17 amino acids. The germline V gene has CDR1 LGHNA and CDR2 YSLEER. V was pared by 2 bases and J by 5 bases, with 13 bases of the junction left unmatched. The CDR3 loop is CASSQTGTGSAWDEQYF. The CDR3, as DNA: TGCGCCAGCAGCCAAACCGGGACAGGGTCCGCTTGGGACGAGCAGTACTTC.

This clonotype has a count of ten or more. In DNA form, the CDR3 reads TGCAGTGCGAAACAGGGAGGTTCCTACAATGAGCAGTTCTTC. This codes for CSAKQGGSYNEQFF. V is TRBV20-1 and J is TRBJ2-1; the D gene could be TRBD1 or TRBD2 (6 bases each). The CDR3 totals 14 residues. V gave up 6 bases and J gave up 1 base, with 13 bases separating them. Germline V CDR1 and CDR2: DFQATT, SNEGSKA (reference sequence).

This clonotype was observed at least ten times. The chain joins TRBV12-3 or TRBV12-4 to TRBJ2-3; 9 nucleotides agree with TRBD2. The CDR3 is 15 residues long. V was pared by 5 bases and J by 3 bases, with 6 bases of the junction left unmatched. CDR3 protein: CASSPGLALTDTQYF. CDR3 coding DNA: TGTGCCAGCAGTCCGGGACTAGCATTAACAGATACGCAGTATTTT.